This T cell receptor beta chain originates from a study of T cell therapy after organ transplantation. Turning to the study itself: Blood for the long-term post-therapy sample came 20 to 29 weeks after therapy.

Stated time point: 20-29 weeks after completion of therapy. The method was immunoSEQ multiplex PCR; TCRdb's version includes in-frame clones alone and lacks a portion of them. The data contain more than 15,000 clones, 85% of them singletons. Regarding this clone: Its antigen is undetermined.

The germline V gene encodes CDR1 SGHVS and CDR2 FNYEAQ. The CDR3 is made up of 16 amino acids. V was pared by 1 base and J by 6 bases, with 13 bases between. This clonotype was sampled from a human patient who had received a solid organ transplant and had CMV disease. The graft donor may be the source of some T cells. The rearrangement joins TRBV7-6 to TRBJ1-6, with D hard to call. This material consisted of CD8+ T cells from blood, taken after autologous CMV-specific T cell therapy. The CDR3 sequence: CASSLEGNSGNSPLHF. The CDR3 DNA reads TGTGCCAGCAGCTTAGAAGGGAACTCGGGTAATTCACCCCTCCACTTT.